The source of this T cell receptor (beta chain) is a study of T cell responses to AZD1222 COVID-19 vaccine. For the study at large: Analyses pooled second doses at about 4 or about 12 weeks.

Study-wide findings and caveats: Rises in breadth and depth of Spike-specific TCRs came after two AZD1222 doses. Mostly white British, mostly female donors; authors suggested clonal diversity may be underestimated.

This clone was recorded once. Its target is unknown. Here immunoSEQ multiplex PCR was the method, and the copy in TCRdb shows in-frame clones only, minus some. The table includes about 120,000 clones, roughly 89% detected once. The sample consisted of peripheral blood, taken on day 0 of AZD1222 vaccination. The receptor's source is an adult in good health.

The CDR3 coding sequence is TGTTCCACCGGCGGGCAGGTAACGGATACGCAGTATTTT. Translated, it gives CSTGGQVTDTQYF. The chain employs TRBV28 and TRBJ2-3; TRBD2 might be the D (5 bases). Looked up from germline, CDR1 is MDHEN and CDR2 is SYDVKM. The CDR3 spans 13 residues.